This TCR beta chain was profiled in a study of T-cell memory formation after mild COVID-19. TCRdb ran MiXCR on the 5' RACE reads and lists one entry per CDR3 protein. This table has 550,000 to 650,000 distinct CDR3 sequences, roughly 17% appearing once. Study observations and caveats: Among clones peaking at day 37 in the second wave, SARS-CoV-2 specificity remained unconfirmed. A balance of CD4 and CD8 characterized clones contracting day 15 to 85, whereas later expanders leaned CD4+.

Trimming cost V 5 bases and J 0 bases, with 11 bases left between them. This CDR3 contains 14 residues. Germline CDR1 reads SGHVS; CDR2 reads FQNEAQ. To note about this clonotype: What it recognizes is unknown.

The sequencing sample was made of PBMCs or a T cell subset sorted from them (not recorded which). The clonotype originates from an adult woman who had mild COVID-19 (a few samples of this study predate the infection). Cell type and time point are not known. The chain joins TRBV7-8 to TRBJ2-7; a weak D match, TRBD1 (6 bases). For the CDR3, the DNA is TGTGCCAGCAGCGAGGACAGAACCTCCTACGAGCAGTACTTC. Residues: CASSEDRTSYEQYF.